This T cell receptor beta chain was identified in a study of technical replicates of blood from a few donors. Method: immunoSEQ multiplex PCR; TCRdb's copy keeps in-frame clones and lacks some. The profile shows 75,000 to 100,000 clones, about 94% of them singletons. Looked up from germline, CDR1 is MNHEY and CDR2 is SMNVEV (reference sequence). The CDR3 runs 14 residues. V shed 2 bases and J 4 bases; nucleotides not matched to a gene: 5. This sequence joins TRBV27 and TRBJ2-7; 7 bases line up with TRBD2. This TCR derives from a human donor in good health. The specimen was T cells isolated from PBMCs. CDR3 bases: TGTGCCAGCAGTTTAGCGGGAGTTAGTTACGAGCAGTACTTC. This sequence encodes CASSLAGVSYEQYF.